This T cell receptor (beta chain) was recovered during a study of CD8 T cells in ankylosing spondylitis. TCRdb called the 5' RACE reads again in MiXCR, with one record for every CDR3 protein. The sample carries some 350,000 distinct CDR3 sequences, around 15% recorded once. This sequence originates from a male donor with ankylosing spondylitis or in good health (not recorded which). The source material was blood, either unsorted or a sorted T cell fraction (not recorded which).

For the CDR3, the DNA is TGTGCCAGCAGTGAAGTAGGGGACGTCCATTCACCCCTCCACTTT. It specifies CASSEVGDVHSPLHF. The gene calls are TRBV6-1 and TRBJ1-6; D is perhaps TRBD1 (5 bases). The CDR3 has 15 amino acids. Trimming left V 1 base short and J 8 bases short, with 12 bases between. Germline loops: CDR1 MNHNS, CDR2 SASEGT.